This is a list of T cell receptor beta chains from one sample in a study of blood T cell repertoires in COVID-19. Data came from immunoSEQ multiplex PCR; TCRdb stores just in-frame clones and leaves some out. Of 90,000 or so clones in the sample, approximately 85% were seen once. Sequenced material: peripheral blood. These receptors came from a human donor in a cohort sampled during active COVID-19. Each CDR3 is given with its conserved first and last residue. A D gene is named only where the DNA matches it firmly. Clone size is not always given. Where it is, it says once, few, many or a class for expanded clones.

clone_size: .
v_call: TRBV5-6
d_call: .
j_call: TRBJ2-5
cdr3_nt: TGTGCCAGCAGCTTTGAGTACCAAGAGACCCAGTACTTC
cdr3_aa: CASSFEYQETQYF

clone_size: .
v_call: TRBV19
d_call: .
j_call: TRBJ2-3
cdr3_nt: TGTGCCAGTAGTATAGCTGCAGGGATCACAGATACGCAGTATTTT
cdr3_aa: CASSIAAGITDTQYF

clone_size: .
v_call: TRBV7-7
d_call: .
j_call: TRBJ2-2
cdr3_nt: TGTGCCAGCAGCGTTTATGAGGCTTCAGGGGCCGGGGAGCTGTTTTTT
cdr3_aa: CASSVYEASGAGELFF

clone_size: .
v_call: TRBV7-9
d_call: .
j_call: TRBJ1-2
cdr3_nt: TGTGCCAGCAGCTTAGGACAGTATATTCCCCCGGACTATGGCTACACCTTC
cdr3_aa: CASSLGQYIPPDYGYTF

clone_size: .
v_call: TRBV19
d_call: TRBD1
j_call: TRBJ1-2
cdr3_nt: TGTGCCAGTAGTAGAACCCAGGGGGTGATCTATGGCTACACCTTC
cdr3_aa: CASSRTQGVIYGYTF

clone_size: .
v_call: TRBV6-5
d_call: TRBD1
j_call: TRBJ2-3
cdr3_nt: TGTGCCAGCAGAATCGACAGGGGTGCAGATACGCAGTATTTT
cdr3_aa: CASRIDRGADTQYF

clone_size: .
v_call: TRBV2
d_call: TRBD1
j_call: TRBJ2-3
cdr3_nt: TGTGCCAGCAACGGACAGGTAGATACGCAGTATTTT
cdr3_aa: CASNGQVDTQYF

clone_size: .
v_call: TRBV18
d_call: .
j_call: TRBJ2-7
cdr3_nt: TGTGCCAGCTCACCACCGAGCAGGGCCAACGAGCAGTACTTC
cdr3_aa: CASSPPSRANEQYF

clone_size: .
v_call: TRBV11-2
d_call: .
j_call: TRBJ2-6
cdr3_nt: TGTGCCAGCAGCTTAGCATTGCGGGCTACTGGGGCCAACGTCCTGACTTTC
cdr3_aa: CASSLALRATGANVLTF

clone_size: .
v_call: TRBV11-3
d_call: TRBD2
j_call: TRBJ2-2
cdr3_nt: TGTGCCAGCAGCTCGACTAGCGCGAACACCGGGGAGCTGTTTTTT
cdr3_aa: CASSSTSANTGELFF

clone_size: .
v_call: TRBV30
d_call: .
j_call: TRBJ1-2
cdr3_nt: TGTGCCTGGAGTGTACCATTCCTAAGGAGTAGTGATGGCTACACCTTC
cdr3_aa: CAWSVPFLRSSDGYTF

clone_size: few
v_call: TRBV6-5
d_call: .
j_call: TRBJ1-3
cdr3_nt: TGTGCCAGCAGTAGGGGCGCTGGAAACACCATATATTTT
cdr3_aa: CASSRGAGNTIYF

clone_size: .
v_call: TRBV7-9
d_call: .
j_call: TRBJ2-1
cdr3_nt: TGTGCCAGCAGCGGCCCAACCCATGAGCAGTTCTTC
cdr3_aa: CASSGPTHEQFF

clone_size: once
v_call: TRBV19
d_call: .
j_call: TRBJ2-1
cdr3_nt: TGTGCCAGTAGTAAGGAGGGGGGGTACTACAATGAGCAGTTCTTC
cdr3_aa: CASSKEGGYYNEQFF

clone_size: .
v_call: TRBV19
d_call: TRBD1
j_call: TRBJ2-6
cdr3_nt: TGTGCCAGTAGTATAGGGTTTACAGGGGCCGGTCTTGGGGCCAACGTCCTGACTTTC
cdr3_aa: CASSIGFTGAGLGANVLTF

clone_size: .
v_call: TRBV29-1
d_call: TRBD2
j_call: TRBJ2-7
cdr3_nt: TGCAGCGTCCAAGGGACTAGCGGGAGTTACGAGCAGTACTTC
cdr3_aa: CSVQGTSGSYEQYF

clone_size: .
v_call: TRBV28
d_call: .
j_call: TRBJ1-6
cdr3_nt: TGTGCCAGCAGTTTGACGCCCCCGAAAAGCGGCAATTCACCCCTCCACTTT
cdr3_aa: CASSLTPPKSGNSPLHF

clone_size: .
v_call: TRBV27
d_call: TRBD1
j_call: TRBJ2-7
cdr3_nt: TGTGCCAGCAGACGACCCGGGACAGGGGTGGGCGAGCAGTACTTC
cdr3_aa: CASRRPGTGVGEQYF

clone_size: .
v_call: TRBV5-1
d_call: .
j_call: TRBJ2-1
cdr3_nt: TGCGCCAGCAGCTTGGATGGAGCGAGGTCCTACAATGAGCAGTTCTTC
cdr3_aa: CASSLDGARSYNEQFF

clone_size: .
v_call: TRBV7-6
d_call: .
j_call: TRBJ1-4
cdr3_nt: TGTGCCAGCAGCTCCGAGGGGCCCGGGACAAAAGAAAAACTGTTTTTT
cdr3_aa: CASSSEGPGTKEKLFF

clone_size: .
v_call: TRBV2
d_call: TRBD2
j_call: TRBJ2-2
cdr3_nt: TGTGCCAGCAGTGGACTAGCGGGGGGCAACACCGGGGAGCTGTTTTTT
cdr3_aa: CASSGLAGGNTGELFF

clone_size: .
v_call: TRBV7-9
d_call: TRBD1
j_call: TRBJ1-6
cdr3_nt: TGTGCCAGCAGCTTAGGACAGGGGATTAATTCACCCCTCCACTTT
cdr3_aa: CASSLGQGINSPLHF

clone_size: .
v_call: TRBV14
d_call: .
j_call: TRBJ2-5
cdr3_nt: TGTGCCAGCAGCCAACTGGAGACCCAGTACTTC
cdr3_aa: CASSQLETQYF

clone_size: .
v_call: TRBV6-2/TRBV6-3
d_call: TRBD2
j_call: TRBJ2-7
cdr3_nt: TGTGCCAGCAGTCGAGCGGGGGGATCCTACGAGCAGTACTTC
cdr3_aa: CASSRAGGSYEQYF

clone_size: .
v_call: TRBV11-2
d_call: TRBD2
j_call: TRBJ2-1
cdr3_nt: TGTGCCAGCAGCTTAGGGACAGGTGGCGGGGGGGCCGCTGGCAATGAGCAGTTCTTC
cdr3_aa: CASSLGTGGGGAAGNEQFF

clone_size: once
v_call: TRBV6-2/TRBV6-3
d_call: TRBD1
j_call: TRBJ2-7
cdr3_nt: TGTGCCAGCAGTATCGGGACAGCGAAGTACTTC
cdr3_aa: CASSIGTAKYF

clone_size: .
v_call: TRBV9
d_call: TRBD2
j_call: TRBJ2-1
cdr3_nt: TGTGCCAGCAGCGTAGGTGGTAGCGGGAGACCTGGAGAGCAGTTCTTC
cdr3_aa: CASSVGGSGRPGEQFF

clone_size: .
v_call: TRBV27
d_call: .
j_call: TRBJ1-1
cdr3_nt: TGTGCCAGCAACCCGGGGGGGATGAACACTGAAGCTTTCTTT
cdr3_aa: CASNPGGMNTEAFF

clone_size: .
v_call: TRBV28
d_call: .
j_call: TRBJ2-3
cdr3_nt: TGTGCCAGCAGTCCCGGAGGCACAGATACGCAGTATTTT
cdr3_aa: CASSPGGTDTQYF